This passage covers 14 T cell receptor beta chains from one sample sequenced in a study of blood T cell repertoires in COVID-19. Clones were read by immunoSEQ multiplex PCR, and TCRdb kept only the in-frame ones, dropping some. This sample has about 160,000 clones, with about 90% found just once. Sequenced sample: peripheral blood. The receptors here all came from a man younger than 45 with COVID-19, enrolled during active disease.

This chain joins TRBV4-2 and TRBJ1-2, with 12 bases fitting TRBD1. The junction had 15 bases not matched to a gene; V was cut back by 5 bases and J by 8 bases. This CDR3 has 17 amino acids. Germline CDR1 is LGHNA and CDR2 is YNFKEQ. The CDR3 loop reads CASSFGQMGQGASGYTF. The CDR3 DNA follows: TGTGCCAGCAGCTTTGGGCAAATGGGACAGGGGGCTAGCGGCTACACCTTC.

J is TRBJ1-1 and V is TRBV5-1; tentatively, D is TRBD1 (5 bases). Germline V lookup: CDR1 SGHRS, CDR2 YFSETQ. V gave up 2 bases and J gave up 1 base, with 6 bases separating them. The CDR3 is 13 amino acids. The CDR3 nucleotides read TGCGCCAGCAGCTTCCAGGGGAACACTGAAGCTTTCTTT. Translated, it gives CASSFQGNTEAFF. The whole variable domain, filled in from reference TRBV5-1 and TRBJ1-1, reads KAGVTQTPRYLIKTRGQQVTLSCSPISGHRSVSWYQQTPGQGLQFLFEYFSETQRNKGNFPGRFSGRQFSNSRSEMNVSTLELGDSALYLCASSFQGNTEAFFGQGTRLTVV.

J is TRBJ2-7 and V is TRBV27; TRBD2 matches 13 bases. The CDR3 is 16 amino acids. CDR1 and CDR2 (germline): MNHEY, SMNVEV (reference sequence). Trimming cost V 3 bases and J 5 bases; bases outside gene matches: 7. CDR3 in DNA: TGTGCCAGCAGTTTCCTACTAGCGGGAGGGCCGCACGAGCAGTACTTC. Its protein product is CASSFLLAGGPHEQYF.

V gene TRBV15 combines with J gene TRBJ1-1, with D perhaps TRBD1 (6 bases). V lost 6 bases and J 4 bases, leaving 18 bases between the germline ends. Germline-derived CDR1 and CDR2 are LNHNV and YYDKDF (reference sequence). The CDR3 is 15 residues long. In nucleotides, the CDR3 is TGTGCCACCAGTCCTAGGGGGGGGAGGAGCACTGAAGCTTTCTTT. It yields the protein CATSPRGGRSTEAFF.

This chain joins TRBV5-4 and TRBJ2-1; 9 bases map to TRBD2. Germline-derived CDR1 and CDR2 are SGHNT and YYREEE (reference sequence). The CDR3 sequence is 15 residues long. Unmatched junction bases numbered 9, after V lost 4 bases and J lost 7 bases. The CDR3 here is CASSRPGTSLNEQFF. The CDR3 DNA sequence: TGTGCCAGCAGCCGTCCCGGGACTAGCTTAAATGAGCAGTTCTTC.

The chain uses TRBV27 and TRBJ1-1; perhaps TRBD1 as D (5 bases). Trimming stripped 4 bases from V and 3 bases from J, with 9 bases between. Germline V CDR1 and CDR2: MNHEY, SMNVEV (reference sequence). CDR3 length equals 13 residues. The CDR3 DNA reads as TGTGCCAGCAGTTCGGGACTGCACACTGAAGCTTTCTTT. This translates into CASSSGLHTEAFF.

V usage is TRBV7-3 and J usage is TRBJ1-6; D unclear. Trimming cost V 2 bases and J 7 bases, with 12 bases left between them. CDR3 size: 15 residues. Looked up from germline, CDR1 is SGHTA and CDR2 is FQGTGA. The CDR3 sequence: CASSLDRGRNSPLHF. The DNA of the CDR3 is TGTGCCAGCAGCTTAGATCGGGGAAGGAATTCACCCCTCCACTTT.

The V gene is TRBV15, the J gene TRBJ1-2; 7 positions agree with TRBD1. This CDR3 is 15 amino acids long. Germline CDR1 and CDR2: LNHNV and YYDKDF (reference sequence). With 5 bases clipped from V and 2 bases from J, the junction kept 8 bases outside the gene matches. CDR3 residues: CATSFRQGWNYGYTF. In nucleotides, the CDR3 is TGTGCCACCAGCTTCCGACAGGGCTGGAACTATGGCTACACCTTC. Based on the CDR3 plus reference TRBV15 and TRBJ1-2, the full variable domain is DAMVIQNPRYQVTQFGKPVTLSCSQTLNHNVMYWYQQKSSQAPKLLFHYYDKDFNNEADTPDNFQSRRPNTSFCFLDIRSPGLGDTAMYLCATSFRQGWNYGYTFGSGTRLTVV.

The chain combines TRBV27 with TRBJ1-1; the match to TRBD1 covers 7 bases. J lost 8 bases, V lost 6 bases, and 15 bases had no gene match. Germline V CDR1 and CDR2: MNHEY, SMNVEV (reference sequence). CDR3 length: 15 residues. CDR3 sequence (DNA): TGTGCCAGCAGCTTCAGACGGGAGGGGGCTCCGGAAGCTTTCTTT. Translation: CASSFRREGAPEAFF.

V usage is TRBV19 and J usage is TRBJ1-1; D may be TRBD1 (6 bases). Trimming shortened V by 6 bases and J by 11 bases, and 19 bases separated the two germline ends. This CDR3 has 13 residues. CDR1 LNHDA and CDR2 SQIVND come from the germline V gene (reference sequence). Here the CDR3 reads CASRGTGLVRAFF. In nucleotides, the CDR3 is TGTGCCAGTAGGGGCACAGGGTTGGTGCGGGCTTTCTTT. Full variable domain (outside the CDR3, taken from reference TRBV19 and TRBJ1-1): DGGITQSPKYLFRKEGQNVTLSCEQNLNHDAMYWYRQDPGQGLRLIYYSQIVNDFQKGDIAEGYSVSREKKESFPLTVTSAQKNPTAFYLCASRGTGLVRAFFGQGTRLTVV.

The V gene is TRBV28, the J gene TRBJ1-1, with TRBD1 as a possible D gene (5 bases). There are 15 residues in the CDR3. V was pared by 5 bases and J by 1 base, with 14 bases between. The V gene's germline CDR1 is MDHEN and CDR2 SYDVKM. The CDR3 loop reads CASSQGIIKNTEAFF. The CDR3 bases are TGTGCCAGCAGTCAGGGAATAATCAAGAACACTGAAGCTTTCTTT.

The gene calls are TRBV5-1 and TRBJ2-7; TRBD1 aligns across 8 bases. Trimming cost V 6 bases and J 8 bases; bases outside gene matches: 16. The CDR3 sequence is 15 residues long. The V gene's germline CDR1 is SGHRS and CDR2 YFSETQ. The CDR3 reads CASTPYGTGPLQQYF. For the CDR3, the DNA is TGCGCCAGCACCCCCTACGGGACAGGTCCTCTACAGCAGTACTTC.

A single count supports this clone. The genes are TRBV2 and TRBJ1-5, with 8 bases fitting TRBD1. Germline assignment: CDR1 SNHLY and CDR2 FYNNEI. This CDR3 region has 14 residues. J gave up 0 bases and V 6 bases, and 1 base lay outside the gene matches. The DNA of the CDR3 is TGTGCCAGCAGGGACAGGGTTAGCAATCAGCCCCAGCATTTT. Protein: CASRDRVSNQPQHF. The full variable domain, in which reference TRBV2 and TRBJ1-5 provide the parts outside the CDR3, is EPEVTQTPSHQVTQMGQEVILRCVPISNHLYFYWYRQILGQKVEFLVSFYNNEISEKSEIFDDQFSVERPDGSNFTLKIRSTKLEDSAMYFCASRDRVSNQPQHFGDGTRLSIL.

This clone was recorded once. V and J are TRBV11-1 and TRBJ2-5; 8 bases match TRBD1. The CDR3 covers 16 residues. Germline assignment: CDR1 SGHAT and CDR2 FQDESV (reference sequence). After removal of 4 bases from V and 1 base from J, the junction contained 8 bases not matched to a gene. The CDR3 sequence is CASSSAGTGIQETQYF. DNA for the CDR3: TGTGCCAGCAGCTCAGCCGGGACAGGAATCCAAGAGACCCAGTACTTC.